The clone carrying this TCR beta chain was counted many times. Unique molecular identifiers tagged the TCRbeta library. TCRdb reprocessed the PCR reads via MiXCR and lists one record per CDR3 protein. The sample carries about 190,000 distinct CDR3 sequences, less than 8% recorded once. This sample is drawn from a study of T-cell reconstitution after alpha-beta-depleted transplantation in children. The sequences come from PBMCs from the stem cell graft donor, collected from the stem cell graft. The receptor was isolated from a human donor who donated a stem cell graft to a child with Wiskott-Aldrich syndrome.

CDR3 sequence: CAWSVRWQINEQFF. Here the CDR3 DNA reads TGTGCCTGGAGTGTACGTTGGCAGATCAATGAGCAGTTCTTC. The chain carries TRBV30 and TRBJ2-1, with D unresolved. V dropped 0 bases and J dropped 6 bases, with 12 bases sitting between them. The CDR3 runs 14 residues. Germline CDR1 reads GTSNPN; CDR2 reads SVGIG (reference sequence).